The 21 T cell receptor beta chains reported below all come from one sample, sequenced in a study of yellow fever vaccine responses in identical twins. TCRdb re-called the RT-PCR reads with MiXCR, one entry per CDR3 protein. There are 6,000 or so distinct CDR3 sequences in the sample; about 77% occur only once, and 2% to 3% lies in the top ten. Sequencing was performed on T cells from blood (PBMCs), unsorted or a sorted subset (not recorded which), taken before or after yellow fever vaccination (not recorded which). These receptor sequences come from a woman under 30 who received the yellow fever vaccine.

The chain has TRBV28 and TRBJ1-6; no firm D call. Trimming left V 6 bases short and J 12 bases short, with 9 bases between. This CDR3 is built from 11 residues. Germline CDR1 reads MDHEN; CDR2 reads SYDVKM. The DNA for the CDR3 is TGTGCCAGCAGCACGGCAATACCCCTCCACTTT. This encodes CASSTAIPLHF.

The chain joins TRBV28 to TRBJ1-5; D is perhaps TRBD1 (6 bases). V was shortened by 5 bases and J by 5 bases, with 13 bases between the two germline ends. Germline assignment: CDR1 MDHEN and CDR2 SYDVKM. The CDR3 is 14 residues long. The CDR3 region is CASSPPDRYQPQHF. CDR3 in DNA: TGTGCCAGCAGTCCCCCGGACAGATATCAGCCCCAGCATTTT.

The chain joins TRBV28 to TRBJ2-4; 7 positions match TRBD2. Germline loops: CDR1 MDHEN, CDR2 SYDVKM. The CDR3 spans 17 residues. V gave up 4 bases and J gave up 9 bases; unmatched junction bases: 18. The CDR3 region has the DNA TGTGCCAGCAGTTCGAGGGAGGGGCGAGGCAACCGGGGCATTCAGTACTTC. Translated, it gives CASSSREGRGNRGIQYF.

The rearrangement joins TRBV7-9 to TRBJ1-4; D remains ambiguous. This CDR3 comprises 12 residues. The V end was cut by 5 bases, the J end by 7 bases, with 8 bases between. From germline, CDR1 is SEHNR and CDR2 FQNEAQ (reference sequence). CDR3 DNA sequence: TGTGCCAGCAGCCCCTGGGGTGAAAAACTGTTTTTT. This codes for CASSPWGEKLFF.

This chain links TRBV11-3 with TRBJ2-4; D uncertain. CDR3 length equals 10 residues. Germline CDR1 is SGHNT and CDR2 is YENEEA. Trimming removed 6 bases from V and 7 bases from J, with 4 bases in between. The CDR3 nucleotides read TGTGCCAGCAGTGGGAACATTCAGTACTTC. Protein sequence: CASSGNIQYF.

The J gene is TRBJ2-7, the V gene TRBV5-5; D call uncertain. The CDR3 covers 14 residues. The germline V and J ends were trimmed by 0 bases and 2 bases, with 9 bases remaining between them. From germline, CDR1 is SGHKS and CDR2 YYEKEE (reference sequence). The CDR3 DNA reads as TGTGCCAGCAGCTTGGCCTTGGCGGCCTACGAGCAGTACTTC. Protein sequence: CASSLALAAYEQYF. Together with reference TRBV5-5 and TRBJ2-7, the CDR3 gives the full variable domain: DAGVTQSPTHLIKTRGQQVTLRCSPISGHKSVSWYQQVLGQGPQFIFQYYEKEERGRGNFPDRFSARQFPNYSSELNVNALLLGDSALYLCASSLALAAYEQYFGPGTRLTVT.

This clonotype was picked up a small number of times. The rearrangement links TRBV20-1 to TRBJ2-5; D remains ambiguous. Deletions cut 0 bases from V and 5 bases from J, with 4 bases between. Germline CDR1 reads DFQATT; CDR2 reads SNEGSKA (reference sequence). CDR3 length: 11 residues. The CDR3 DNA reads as TGCAGTGCTAGAGATAGTGAGACCCAGTACTTC. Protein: CSARDSETQYF.

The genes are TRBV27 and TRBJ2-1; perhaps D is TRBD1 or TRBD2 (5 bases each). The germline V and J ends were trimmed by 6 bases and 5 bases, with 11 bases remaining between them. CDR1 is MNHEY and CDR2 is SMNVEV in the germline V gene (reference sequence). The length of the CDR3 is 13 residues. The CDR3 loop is CASRKGPHNEQFF. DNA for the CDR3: TGTGCCAGCAGGAAGGGACCACACAATGAGCAGTTCTTC.

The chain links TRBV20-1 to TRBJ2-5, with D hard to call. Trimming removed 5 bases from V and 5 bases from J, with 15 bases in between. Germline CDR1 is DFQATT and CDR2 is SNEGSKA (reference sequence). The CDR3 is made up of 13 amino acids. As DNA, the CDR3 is TGCAGTGCTCCCTGGACCCGGCGGGAGACCCAGTACTTC. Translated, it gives CSAPWTRRETQYF.

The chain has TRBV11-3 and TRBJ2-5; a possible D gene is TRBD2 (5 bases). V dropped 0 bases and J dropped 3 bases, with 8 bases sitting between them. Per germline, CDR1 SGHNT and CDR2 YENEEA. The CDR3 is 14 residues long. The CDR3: CASSLDSGKETQYF. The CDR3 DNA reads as TGTGCCAGCAGCTTAGACTCCGGGAAAGAGACCCAGTACTTC.

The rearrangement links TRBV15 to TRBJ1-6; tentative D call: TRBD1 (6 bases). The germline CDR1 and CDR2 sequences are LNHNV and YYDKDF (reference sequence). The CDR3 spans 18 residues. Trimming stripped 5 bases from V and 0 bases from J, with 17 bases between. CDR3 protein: CATSPTGKTVSYNSPLHF. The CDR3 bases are TGTGCCACCAGCCCTACAGGGAAAACGGTCTCCTATAATTCACCCCTCCACTTT.

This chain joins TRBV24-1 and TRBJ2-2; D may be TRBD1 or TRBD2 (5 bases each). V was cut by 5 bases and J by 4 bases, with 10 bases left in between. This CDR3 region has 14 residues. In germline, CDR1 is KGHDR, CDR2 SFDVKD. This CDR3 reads CATSVVGGTGELFF. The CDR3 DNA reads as TGTGCCACCAGTGTCGTTGGGGGCACCGGGGAGCTGTTTTTT.

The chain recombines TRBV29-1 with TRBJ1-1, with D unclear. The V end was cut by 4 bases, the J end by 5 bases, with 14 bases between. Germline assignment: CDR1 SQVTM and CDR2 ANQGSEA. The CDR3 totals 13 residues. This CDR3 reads CSVAPTDGTEAFF. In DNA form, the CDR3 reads TGCAGCGTTGCCCCCACCGACGGTACTGAAGCTTTCTTT.

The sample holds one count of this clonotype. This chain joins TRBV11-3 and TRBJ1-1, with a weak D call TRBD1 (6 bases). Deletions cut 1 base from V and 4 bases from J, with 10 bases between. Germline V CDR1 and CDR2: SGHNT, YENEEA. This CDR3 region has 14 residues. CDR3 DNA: TGTGCCAGCAGCTTAGGAGGGGGGGGCACTGAAGCTTTCTTT. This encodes CASSLGGGGTEAFF.

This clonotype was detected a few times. The CDR3 protein is CASLTRTNYGYTF. The CDR3 DNA reads as TGTGCCAGCTTGACACGCACTAACTATGGCTACACCTTC. The J gene is TRBJ1-2, the V gene TRBV18; D gene unclear. Per the germline V gene, CDR1 is KGHSH and CDR2 is LQKENI. The V end lost 7 bases, the J end lost 0 bases, and 9 bases lay between the germline ends. The CDR3 runs 13 residues.

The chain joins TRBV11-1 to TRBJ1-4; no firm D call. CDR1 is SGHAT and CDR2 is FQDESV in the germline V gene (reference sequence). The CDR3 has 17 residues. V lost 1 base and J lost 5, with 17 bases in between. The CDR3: CASSLVAGGRSNEKLFF. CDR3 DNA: TGTGCCAGCAGCTTAGTTGCAGGAGGCAGGTCGAATGAAAAACTGTTTTTT.

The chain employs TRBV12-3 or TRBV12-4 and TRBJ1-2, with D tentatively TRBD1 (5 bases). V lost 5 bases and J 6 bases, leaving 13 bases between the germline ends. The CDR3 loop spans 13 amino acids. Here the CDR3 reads CASSQGGGNGYTF. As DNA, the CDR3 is TGTGCCAGCAGTCAGGGTGGAGGGAATGGCTACACCTTC.

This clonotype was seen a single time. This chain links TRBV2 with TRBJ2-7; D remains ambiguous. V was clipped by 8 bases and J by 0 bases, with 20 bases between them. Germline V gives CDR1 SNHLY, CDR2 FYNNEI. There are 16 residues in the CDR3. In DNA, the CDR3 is TGTGCCAGCCCCGATGGGGTGACAACGAGCTCCTACGAGCAGTACGTC. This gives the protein CASPDGVTTSSYEQYV.

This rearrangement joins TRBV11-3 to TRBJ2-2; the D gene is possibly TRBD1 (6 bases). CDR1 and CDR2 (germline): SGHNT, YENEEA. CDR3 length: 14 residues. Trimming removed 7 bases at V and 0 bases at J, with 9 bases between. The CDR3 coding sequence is TGTGCCAGCAAAAGACAGGCGAACACCGGGGAGCTGTTTTTT. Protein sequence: CASKRQANTGELFF.

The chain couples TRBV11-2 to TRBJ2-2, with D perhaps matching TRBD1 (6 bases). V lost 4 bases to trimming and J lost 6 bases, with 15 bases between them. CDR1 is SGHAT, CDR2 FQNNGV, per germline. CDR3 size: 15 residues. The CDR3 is CASSSTGPAAGELFF. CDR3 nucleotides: TGTGCCAGCAGCTCGACAGGCCCCGCGGCCGGGGAGCTGTTTTTT.

In nucleotides, the CDR3 is TGTGCCAGCAGAGGTCAGGGGGCTCGGACCGGGGAGCTGTTTTTT. It translates to CASRGQGARTGELFF. The J gene is TRBJ2-2, the V gene TRBV2, with 8 bases matching TRBD1. The germline CDR1 and CDR2 sequences are SNHLY and FYNNEI. CDR3 length: 15 amino acids. The J segment lost 5 bases and the V segment lost 6 bases, leaving 8 bases of the junction unmatched. Drawing the rest from reference TRBV2 and TRBJ2-2, the complete variable domain is EPEVTQTPSHQVTQMGQEVILRCVPISNHLYFYWYRQILGQKVEFLVSFYNNEISEKSEIFDDQFSVERPDGSNFTLKIRSTKLEDSAMYFCASRGQGARTGELFFGEGSRLTVL.